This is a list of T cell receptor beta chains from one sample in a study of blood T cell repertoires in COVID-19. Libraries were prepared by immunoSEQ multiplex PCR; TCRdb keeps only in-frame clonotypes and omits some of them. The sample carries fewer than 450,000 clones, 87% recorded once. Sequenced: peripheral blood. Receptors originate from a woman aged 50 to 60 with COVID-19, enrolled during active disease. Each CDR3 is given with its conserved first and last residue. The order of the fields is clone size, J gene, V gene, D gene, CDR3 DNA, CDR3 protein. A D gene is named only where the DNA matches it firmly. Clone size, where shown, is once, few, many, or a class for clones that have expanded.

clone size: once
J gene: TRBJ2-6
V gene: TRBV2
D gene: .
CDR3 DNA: TGTGCCAGCAGTTTCGGAAACAGGGTGTTAGGGACTTTC
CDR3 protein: CASSFGNRVLGTF

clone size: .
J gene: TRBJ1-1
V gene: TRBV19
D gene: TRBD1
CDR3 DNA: TGTGCCAGTAGTACTGACAGGGGAGACACTGAAGCTTTCTTT
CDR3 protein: CASSTDRGDTEAFF

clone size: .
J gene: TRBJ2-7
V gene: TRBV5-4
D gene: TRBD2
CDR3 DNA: TGTGCCAGCAGCTTAGGGACTAGCGGTTGGAAGCAGTACTTC
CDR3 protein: CASSLGTSGWKQYF

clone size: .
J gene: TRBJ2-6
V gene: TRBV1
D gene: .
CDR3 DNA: TGCACCAGCAGCCAAGCCATAGCGGGAGGGCCTCTTTCTGGGGCCAACGTCCTGACTTTC
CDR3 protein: CTSSQAIAGGPLSGANVLTF

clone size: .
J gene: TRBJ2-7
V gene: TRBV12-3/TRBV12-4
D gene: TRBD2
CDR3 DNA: TGTGCCACGACTAGCGGGGCGAACTACGAGCAGTACTTC
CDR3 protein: CATTSGANYEQYF

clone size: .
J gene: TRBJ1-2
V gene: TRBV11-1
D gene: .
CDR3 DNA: TGTGCCAGCAGCTTACTCAGGGAGGGCGGCTACACCTTC
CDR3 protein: CASSLLREGGYTF

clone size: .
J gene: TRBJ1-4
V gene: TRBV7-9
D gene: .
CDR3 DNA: TGTGCCAGCAGCCGGGGGGCAGGGCTGGGAGAAAAACTGTTTTTT
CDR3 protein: CASSRGAGLGEKLFF

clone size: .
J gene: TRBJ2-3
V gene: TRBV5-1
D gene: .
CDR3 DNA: TGCGCCAGCAGACAGGGTTTTATCACAGATACGCAGTATTTT
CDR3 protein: CASRQGFITDTQYF

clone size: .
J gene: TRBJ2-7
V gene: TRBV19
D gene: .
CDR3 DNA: TGTGCCAGTAGTCTTACTCCAGGGGACGAGCAGTACTTC
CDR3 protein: CASSLTPGDEQYF

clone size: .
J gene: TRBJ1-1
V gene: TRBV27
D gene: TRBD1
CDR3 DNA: TGTGCCAGCAGTCCGGACCCGGGACAGCACACTGAAGCTTTCTTT
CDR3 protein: CASSPDPGQHTEAFF

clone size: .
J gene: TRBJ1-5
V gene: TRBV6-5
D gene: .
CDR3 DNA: TGTGCCAGCAGTTACGGGAGGAATCAGCCCCAGCATTTT
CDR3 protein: CASSYGRNQPQHF

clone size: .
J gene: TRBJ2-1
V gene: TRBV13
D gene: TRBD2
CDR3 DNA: TGTGCCAGCAGCTCTAGCGGGAGGGCCCATAATGAGCAGTTCTTC
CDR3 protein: CASSSSGRAHNEQFF

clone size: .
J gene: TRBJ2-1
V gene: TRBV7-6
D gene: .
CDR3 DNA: TGTGCCAGCAGCTTACAGGGCAAGCGTGAGCAGTTCTTC
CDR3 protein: CASSLQGKREQFF

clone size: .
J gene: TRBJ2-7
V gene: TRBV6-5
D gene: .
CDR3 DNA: TGTGCCAGCACCCTCCCCTACGAGCAGTACTTC
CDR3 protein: CASTLPYEQYF

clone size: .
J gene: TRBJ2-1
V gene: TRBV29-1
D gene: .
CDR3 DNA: TGCAGCGTTCGGGGGACTTTCTACAATGAGCAGTTCTTC
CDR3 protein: CSVRGTFYNEQFF

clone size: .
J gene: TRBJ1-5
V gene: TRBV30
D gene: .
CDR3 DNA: TGTGCCTGGAGTTTACACAATCAGCCCCAGCATTTT
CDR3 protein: CAWSLHNQPQHF

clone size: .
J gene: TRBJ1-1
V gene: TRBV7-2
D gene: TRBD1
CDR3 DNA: TGTGCCAGCAGCGGAGACAGGGGGCTGGGTTATACTGAAGCTTTCTTT
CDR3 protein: CASSGDRGLGYTEAFF

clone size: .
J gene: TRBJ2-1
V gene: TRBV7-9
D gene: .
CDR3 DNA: TGTGCCAGCAGCTTAGATCAGACCCTCGGGGAGCAGTTCTTC
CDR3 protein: CASSLDQTLGEQFF

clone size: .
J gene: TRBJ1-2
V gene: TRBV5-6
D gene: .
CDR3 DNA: TGTGCCAGCAGCATCCGTGGGGCAGCGTATGGCTACACCTTC
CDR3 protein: CASSIRGAAYGYTF

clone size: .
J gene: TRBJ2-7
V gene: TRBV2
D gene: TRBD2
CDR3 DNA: TGTGCCAGCAGTGGGACTAGCCAGGGCGAGCAGTACTTC
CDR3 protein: CASSGTSQGEQYF

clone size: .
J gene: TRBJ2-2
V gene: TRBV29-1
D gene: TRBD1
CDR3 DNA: TGCAGCACACAGGGACAGGGGGCGACCGGGGAGCTGTTTTTT
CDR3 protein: CSTQGQGATGELFF

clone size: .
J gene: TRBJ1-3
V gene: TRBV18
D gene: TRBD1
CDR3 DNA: TGTGCCAGCTCGCACCAGGGGGCATTCGGAAACACCATATATTTT
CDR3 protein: CASSHQGAFGNTIYF

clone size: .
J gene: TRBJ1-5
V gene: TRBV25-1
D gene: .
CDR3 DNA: TGTGCCAGCAGTGAGGGTCCCAGGGACAATCAGCCCCAGCATTTT
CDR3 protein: CASSEGPRDNQPQHF

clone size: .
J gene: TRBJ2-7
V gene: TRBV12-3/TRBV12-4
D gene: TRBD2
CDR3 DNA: TGTGCCAGCAGGACTAGCGGGAGTATCGAGCAGTACTTC
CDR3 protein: CASRTSGSIEQYF

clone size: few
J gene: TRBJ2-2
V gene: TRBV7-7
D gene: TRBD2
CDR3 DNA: TGTGCTAGCAGCGTAGCGGGAGGGGGCACCGGGGAGCTGTTTTTT
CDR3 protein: CASSVAGGGTGELFF

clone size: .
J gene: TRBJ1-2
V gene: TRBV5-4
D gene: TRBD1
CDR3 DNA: TGTGCCAGCAGGGCTGGACAGGGAATCTATGGCTACACCTTC
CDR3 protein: CASRAGQGIYGYTF